Listed below are T cell receptor beta chains from one sample, sequenced in a study of Graves' ophthalmopathy and Graves' hyperthyroidism. TCRdb recomputed calls from the multiplex PCR reads with MiXCR, one row per CDR3 protein. The repertoire holds 620,000 or so distinct CDR3 sequences, with approximately 22% as singletons. The sample consisted of peripheral blood. These receptor sequences come from a woman under 30 with stable Graves' hyperthyroidism. Some clones in this sample may be carry-over from other donors' samples. The CDR3 runs from the conserved cysteine through the conserved F or W.

TRBV12-3/TRBV12-4 CASSLFARTGLNAGELFF
TRBV28 CASTYPAGSDGYTF
TRBV6-2/TRBV6-3 CASSSGSHSNQPQHF
TRBV28 CASSLLPGNQPQHF
TRBV27 CASSQGAGRVSYEQYF
TRBV15 CATSRDVKAGEQYF
TRBV6-1 CASRDRGEDQPQHF
TRBV7-2 CASSLASTGSREQYF
TRBV6-5 CASSYPDRAGEQYF
TRBV20-1 CSALDQGSQETQYF
TRBV7-2 CASSPVGSSYNSPLHF
TRBV10-3 CAIRGLEDGNTIYF
TRBV10-3 CAIIPGQGSGEQYF